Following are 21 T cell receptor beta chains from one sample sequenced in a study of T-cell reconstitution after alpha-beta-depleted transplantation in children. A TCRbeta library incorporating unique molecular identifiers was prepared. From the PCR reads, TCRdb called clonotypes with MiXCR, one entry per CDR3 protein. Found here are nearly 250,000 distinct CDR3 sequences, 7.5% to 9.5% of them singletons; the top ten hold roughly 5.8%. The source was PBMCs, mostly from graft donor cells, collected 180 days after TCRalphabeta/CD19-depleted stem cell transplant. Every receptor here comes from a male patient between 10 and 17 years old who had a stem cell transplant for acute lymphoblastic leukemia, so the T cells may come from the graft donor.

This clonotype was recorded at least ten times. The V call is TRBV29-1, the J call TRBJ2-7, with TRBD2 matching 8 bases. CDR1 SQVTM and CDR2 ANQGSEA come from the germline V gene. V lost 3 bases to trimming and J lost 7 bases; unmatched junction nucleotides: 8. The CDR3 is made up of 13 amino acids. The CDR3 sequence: CSVETGGESEQYF. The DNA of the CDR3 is TGCAGCGTTGAGACCGGGGGGGAGTCGGAGCAGTACTTC.

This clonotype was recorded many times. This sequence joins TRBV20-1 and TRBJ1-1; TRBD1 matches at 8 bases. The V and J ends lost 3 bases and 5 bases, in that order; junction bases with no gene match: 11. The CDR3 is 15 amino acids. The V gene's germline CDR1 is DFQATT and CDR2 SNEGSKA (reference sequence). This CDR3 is CSASPNDRGRTEAFF. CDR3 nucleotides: TGCAGTGCTAGCCCAAACGACAGGGGACGGACTGAAGCTTTCTTT.

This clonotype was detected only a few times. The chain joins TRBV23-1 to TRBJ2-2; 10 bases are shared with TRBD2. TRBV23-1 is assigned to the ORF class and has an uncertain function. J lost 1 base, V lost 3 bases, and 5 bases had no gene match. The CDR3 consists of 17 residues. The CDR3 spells CASSHYGTSENTGELFF. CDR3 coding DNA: TGCGCCAGCAGTCACTACGGGACTAGCGAGAACACCGGGGAGCTGTTTTTT.

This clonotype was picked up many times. CDR3: CASSLEGLGTDTQYF. Here the CDR3 DNA reads TGCGCCAGCAGCTTGGAAGGGCTCGGGACAGATACGCAGTATTTT. The gene calls are TRBV5-1 and TRBJ2-3; D remains ambiguous. V was pared by 0 bases and J by 3 bases, with 11 bases between. Per the germline V gene, CDR1 is SGHRS and CDR2 is YFSETQ. The CDR3 is 15 amino acids.

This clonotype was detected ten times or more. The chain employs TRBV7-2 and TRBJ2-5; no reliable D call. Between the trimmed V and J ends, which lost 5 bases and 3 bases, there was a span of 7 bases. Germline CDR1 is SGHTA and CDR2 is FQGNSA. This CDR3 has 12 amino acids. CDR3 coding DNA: TGTGCCAGCAGCCCAACCAAAGAGACCCAGTACTTC. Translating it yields CASSPTKETQYF.

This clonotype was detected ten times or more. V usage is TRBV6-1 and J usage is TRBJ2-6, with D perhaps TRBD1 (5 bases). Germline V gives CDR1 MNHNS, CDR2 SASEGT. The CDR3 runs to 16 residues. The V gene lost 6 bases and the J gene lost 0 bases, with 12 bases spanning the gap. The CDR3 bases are TGTGCCAGCAGCCCGGACACTCTCTCTGGGGCCAACGTCCTGACTTTC. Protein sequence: CASSPDTLSGANVLTF.

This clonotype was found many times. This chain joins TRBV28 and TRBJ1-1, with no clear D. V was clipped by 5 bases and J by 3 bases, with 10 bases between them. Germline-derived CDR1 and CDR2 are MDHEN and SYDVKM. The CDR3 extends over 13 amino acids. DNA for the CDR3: TGTGCCAGCAGTCCCAAGGGTTACACTGAAGCTTTCTTT. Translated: CASSPKGYTEAFF.

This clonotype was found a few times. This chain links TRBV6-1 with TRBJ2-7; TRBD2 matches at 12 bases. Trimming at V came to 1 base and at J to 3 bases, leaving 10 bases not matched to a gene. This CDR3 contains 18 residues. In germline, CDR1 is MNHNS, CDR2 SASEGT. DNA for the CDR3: TGTGCCAGCAGTGAAGAGGTAGGGTGGACTAGCGGGATCTACGAGCAGTACTTC. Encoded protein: CASSEEVGWTSGIYEQYF.

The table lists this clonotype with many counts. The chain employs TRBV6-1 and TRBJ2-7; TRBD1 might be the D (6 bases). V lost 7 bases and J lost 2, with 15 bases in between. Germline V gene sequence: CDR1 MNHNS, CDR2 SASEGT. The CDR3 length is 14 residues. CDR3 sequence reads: CASKINRDTYEQYF. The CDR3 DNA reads TGTGCCAGCAAGATCAACCGGGACACCTACGAGCAGTACTTC.

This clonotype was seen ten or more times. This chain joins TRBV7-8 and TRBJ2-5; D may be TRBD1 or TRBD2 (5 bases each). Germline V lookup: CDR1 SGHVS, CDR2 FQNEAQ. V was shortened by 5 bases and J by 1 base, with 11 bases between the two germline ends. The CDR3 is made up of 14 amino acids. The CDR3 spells CASSPGRLQETQYF. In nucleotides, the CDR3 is TGTGCCAGCAGCCCGGGACGGCTCCAAGAGACCCAGTACTTC.

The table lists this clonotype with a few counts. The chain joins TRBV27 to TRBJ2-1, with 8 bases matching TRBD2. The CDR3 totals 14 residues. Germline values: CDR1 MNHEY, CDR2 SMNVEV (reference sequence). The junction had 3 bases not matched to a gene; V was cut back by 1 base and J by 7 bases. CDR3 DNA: TGTGCCAGCAGTTTATACGGCGGGAGGAATGAGCAGTTCTTC. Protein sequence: CASSLYGGRNEQFF.

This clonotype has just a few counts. This chain's CDR3 is CASSPLEGIGSPLHF. CDR3 DNA: TGTGCCAGCTCACCCCTCGAGGGTATCGGTTCACCCCTCCACTTT. The rearrangement uses TRBV18 and TRBJ1-6; D is uncertain. The germline gives CDR1 KGHSH, CDR2 LQKENI. The CDR3 contains 15 residues. Deletions cut 3 bases from V and 9 bases from J, with 15 bases between.

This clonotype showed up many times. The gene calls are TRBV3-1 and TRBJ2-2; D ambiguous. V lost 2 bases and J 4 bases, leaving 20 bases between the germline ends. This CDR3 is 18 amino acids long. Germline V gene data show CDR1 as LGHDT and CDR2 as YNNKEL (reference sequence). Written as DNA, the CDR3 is TGTGCCAGCAGCCAATGCCGCGCAGGAACCCCGAGCACCGGGGAGCTGTTTTTT. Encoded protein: CASSQCRAGTPSTGELFF.

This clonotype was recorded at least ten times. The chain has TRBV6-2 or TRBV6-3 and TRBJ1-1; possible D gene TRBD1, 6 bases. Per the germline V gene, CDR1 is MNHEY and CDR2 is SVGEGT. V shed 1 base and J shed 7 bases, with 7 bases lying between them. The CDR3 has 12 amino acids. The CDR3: CASSYLQGEAFF. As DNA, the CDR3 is TGTGCCAGCAGTTACTTACAGGGTGAAGCTTTCTTT.

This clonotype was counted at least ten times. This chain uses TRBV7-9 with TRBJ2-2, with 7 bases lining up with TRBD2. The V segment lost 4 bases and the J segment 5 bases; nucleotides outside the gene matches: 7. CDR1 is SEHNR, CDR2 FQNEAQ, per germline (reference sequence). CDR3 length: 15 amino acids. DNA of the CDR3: TGTGCCAGCAGCTCCTACGGCGGGGGAACCGGGGAGCTGTTTTTT. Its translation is CASSSYGGGTGELFF.

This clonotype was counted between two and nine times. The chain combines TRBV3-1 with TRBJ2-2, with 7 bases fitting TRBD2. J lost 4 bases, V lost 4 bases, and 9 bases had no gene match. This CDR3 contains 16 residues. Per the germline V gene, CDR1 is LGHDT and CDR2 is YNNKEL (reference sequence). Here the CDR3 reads CASSRQGGSRTGELFF. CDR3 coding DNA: TGTGCCAGCAGCCGCCAAGGCGGGAGCCGCACCGGGGAGCTGTTTTTT.

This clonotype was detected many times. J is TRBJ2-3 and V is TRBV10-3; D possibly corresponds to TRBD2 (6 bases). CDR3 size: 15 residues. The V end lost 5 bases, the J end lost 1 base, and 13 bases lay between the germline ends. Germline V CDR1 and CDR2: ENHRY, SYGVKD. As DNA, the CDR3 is TGTGCCATCAGTCGGGGGTCTAGCGGCACAGATACGCAGTATTTT. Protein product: CAISRGSSGTDTQYF.

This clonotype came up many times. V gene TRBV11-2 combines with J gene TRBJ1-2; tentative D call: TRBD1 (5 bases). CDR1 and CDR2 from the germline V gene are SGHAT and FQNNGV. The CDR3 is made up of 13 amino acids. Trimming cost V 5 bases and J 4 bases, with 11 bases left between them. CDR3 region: CASSPDSVYGYTF. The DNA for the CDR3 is TGTGCCAGCAGCCCCGACAGTGTCTATGGCTACACCTTC.

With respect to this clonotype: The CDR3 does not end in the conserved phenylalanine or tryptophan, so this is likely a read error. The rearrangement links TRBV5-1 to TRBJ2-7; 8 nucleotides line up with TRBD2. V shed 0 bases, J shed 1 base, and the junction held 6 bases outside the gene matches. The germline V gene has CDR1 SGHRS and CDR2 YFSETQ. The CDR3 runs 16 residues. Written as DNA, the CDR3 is TGCGCCAGCAGCTTGGCGGGGGGGGGGTTTTCCTACGAGCAGTACTTA. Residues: CASSLAGGGFSYEQYL.

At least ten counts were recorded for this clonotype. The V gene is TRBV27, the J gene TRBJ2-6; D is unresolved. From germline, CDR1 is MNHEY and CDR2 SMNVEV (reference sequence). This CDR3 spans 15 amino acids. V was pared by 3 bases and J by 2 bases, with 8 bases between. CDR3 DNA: TGTGCCAGCAGTTTCAAGCCAACTGGGGCCAACGTCCTGACTTTC. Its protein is CASSFKPTGANVLTF.

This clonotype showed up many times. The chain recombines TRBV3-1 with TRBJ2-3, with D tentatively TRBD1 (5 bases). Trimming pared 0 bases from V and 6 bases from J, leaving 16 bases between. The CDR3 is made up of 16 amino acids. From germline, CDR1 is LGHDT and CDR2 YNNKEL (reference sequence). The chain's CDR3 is CASSQDPGKRMDTQYF. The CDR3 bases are TGTGCCAGCAGCCAAGATCCAGGGAAGAGGATGGATACGCAGTATTTT.